The source of this T cell receptor beta chain is a study of cytomegalovirus exposure and HLA in healthy donors. In the PCR, 60 Vbeta and 13 Jbeta primers were used. Sequenced by immunoSEQ multiplex PCR; TCRdb stores in-frame clones only, minus some. This sample has about 180,000 clones, with approximately 80% found just once. Germline values: CDR1 SGHDT, CDR2 YYEEEE. Trimming cost V 0 bases and J 7 bases, with 13 bases left between them. The CDR3 totals 15 residues. This rearrangement joins TRBV5-6 to TRBJ2-2; weak D call: TRBD1 (6 bases). Sequences were obtained from PBMCs. The sequence was obtained from a man between 18 and 35 years old in good health and CMV-seronegative. The CDR3 is CASSLVLGADGELFF. In DNA form, the CDR3 reads TGTGCCAGCAGCTTGGTGCTGGGGGCCGACGGGGAGCTGTTTTTT.